Following are 9 T cell receptor beta chains from one sample sequenced in a study of Siglec-9 on CD8 T cells in melanoma. The table came from immunoSEQ multiplex PCR; TCRdb's copy has only in-frame clones and leaves some out. This sample has approximately 1,400 clones, with roughly 63% found just once. The specimen sequenced was Siglec-9+ CD8+ T cells sorted from blood. The receptor source for this set is a human donor in good health.

V and J are TRBV11-3 and TRBJ1-1; D may be TRBD1 (6 bases). Trimming took 3 bases from V and 4 from J, leaving 9 bases between them. The CDR3 is 13 amino acids. Germline CDR1 SGHNT, CDR2 YENEEA. This chain's CDR3 is CASSFTGPTEAFF. The CDR3 coding sequence is TGTGCCAGCAGCTTCACAGGGCCCACTGAAGCTTTCTTT. The entire variable domain, with the rest obtained from reference TRBV11-3 and TRBJ1-1, is as follows: EAGVVQSPRYKIIEKKQPVAFWCNPISGHNTLYWYLQNLGQGPELLIRYENEEAVDDSQLPKDRFSAERLKGVDSTLKIQPAELGDSAVYLCASSFTGPTEAFFGQGTRLTVV.

Note on this clone: A far larger clone differs by one base, so this is likely a read error. The CDR3 here is CASSELAGDTGELFF. For the CDR3, the DNA is TGTGCCAGCAGTGAACTAGCGGGGGACACCGGGGAGCTGTTTTTT. The rearrangement links TRBV6-1 to TRBJ2-2; 10 nucleotides match TRBD2. J was trimmed by 3 bases and V by 2 bases; bases with no gene match: 0. CDR3 size: 15 residues. The V gene's germline CDR1 is MNHNS and CDR2 SASEGT.

This chain links TRBV7-9 with TRBJ2-5; D perhaps matches TRBD1 (6 bases). Germline V gene data show CDR1 as SEHNR and CDR2 as FQNEAQ (reference sequence). This CDR3 is 14 amino acids long. V lost 5 bases and J 5 bases, leaving 15 bases between the germline ends. The CDR3 sequence is CASSPQGNLETQYF. The CDR3 DNA sequence: TGTGCCAGCAGCCCTCAGGGGAACTTGGAGACCCAGTACTTC.

V gene TRBV5-6 combines with J gene TRBJ2-6; tentatively, D is TRBD1 (6 bases). This CDR3 spans 18 amino acids. Germline V CDR1 and CDR2: SGHDT, YYEEEE. Between the trimmed V and J ends, which lost 7 bases and 5 bases, there was a span of 25 bases. CDR3 in DNA: TGTGCCAGCGGGGGCAACAATAAGTCACAAAGTCGGGCCAACGTCCTGACTTTC. It translates to CASGGNNKSQSRANVLTF.

The V gene is TRBV6-4, the J gene TRBJ2-2; possible D gene TRBD2, 6 bases. Germline assignment: CDR1 MRHNA and CDR2 SNTAGT. V lost 4 bases and J 0 bases, leaving 9 bases between the germline ends. This CDR3 is built from 15 residues. The CDR3 loop is CASSGGDSNTGELFF. The CDR3 DNA reads TGTGCCAGCAGTGGGGGGGACTCGAACACCGGGGAGCTGTTTTTT.

This clone was seen more than once but under ten times. The V call is TRBV21-1, the J call TRBJ2-7; TRBD1, as called in the table, went unchecked against the DNA. TRBV21-1 is described as a pseudogene. This CDR3 is built from 14 residues. The CDR3 reads CASSKVLGRTEQYF. The CDR3 bases are TGTGCCAGCAGCAAAGTATTGGGCAGAACCGAGCAGTACTTC.

The chain carries TRBV7-6 and TRBJ2-1, with D unresolved. This CDR3 has 13 residues. Trimming pared 1 base from V and 8 bases from J, leaving 9 bases between. CDR1 is SGHVS and CDR2 is FNYEAQ in the germline V gene. In nucleotides, the CDR3 is TGTGCCAGCAGCTTAGGAGAAAATGATGAGCAGTTCTTC. This codes for CASSLGENDEQFF.

The rearrangement joins TRBV7-8 to TRBJ1-1; 7 bases align to TRBD1. V lost 4 bases to trimming and J lost 3 bases; unmatched junction nucleotides: 8. The germline V gene has CDR1 SGHVS and CDR2 FQNEAQ. The CDR3 has 15 amino acids. The CDR3 sequence: CASSSPIGGYTEAFF. In nucleotides, the CDR3 is TGTGCCAGCAGCTCTCCCATAGGGGGCTACACTGAAGCTTTCTTT.

A remark on this clone: With a much larger clone just one base away, this may be a read error. The chain combines TRBV6-4 with TRBJ2-2; 9 bases fit TRBD2. V was pared by 4 bases and J by 0 bases, with 0 bases of the junction left unmatched. This CDR3 is built from 15 residues. Germline V gene sequence: CDR1 MRHNA, CDR2 SNTAGT. CDR3 bases: TGTGCCAGCAGTGCTAGCGGGGCGAACACCGGGGAGCTGTTTTTT. Translating gives CASSASGANTGELFF.